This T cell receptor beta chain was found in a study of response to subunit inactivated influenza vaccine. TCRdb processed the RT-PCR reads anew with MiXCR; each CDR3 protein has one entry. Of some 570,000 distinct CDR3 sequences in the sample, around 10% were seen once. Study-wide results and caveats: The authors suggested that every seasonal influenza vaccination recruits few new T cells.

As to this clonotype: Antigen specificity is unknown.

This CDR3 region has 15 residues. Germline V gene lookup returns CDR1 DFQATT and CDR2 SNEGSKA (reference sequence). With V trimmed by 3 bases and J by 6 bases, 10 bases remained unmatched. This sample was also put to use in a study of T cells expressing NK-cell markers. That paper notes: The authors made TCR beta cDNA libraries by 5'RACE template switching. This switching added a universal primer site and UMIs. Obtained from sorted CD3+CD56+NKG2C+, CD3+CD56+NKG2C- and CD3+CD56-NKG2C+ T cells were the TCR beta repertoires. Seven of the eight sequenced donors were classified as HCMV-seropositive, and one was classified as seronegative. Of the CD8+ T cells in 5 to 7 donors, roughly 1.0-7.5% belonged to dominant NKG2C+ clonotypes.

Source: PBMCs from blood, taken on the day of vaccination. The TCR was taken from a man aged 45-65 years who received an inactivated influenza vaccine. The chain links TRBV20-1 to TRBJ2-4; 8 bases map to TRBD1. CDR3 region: CSASPGGSIGNIQYF. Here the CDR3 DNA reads TGCAGTGCTAGCCCAGGGGGCTCGATTGGAAACATTCAGTACTTC.